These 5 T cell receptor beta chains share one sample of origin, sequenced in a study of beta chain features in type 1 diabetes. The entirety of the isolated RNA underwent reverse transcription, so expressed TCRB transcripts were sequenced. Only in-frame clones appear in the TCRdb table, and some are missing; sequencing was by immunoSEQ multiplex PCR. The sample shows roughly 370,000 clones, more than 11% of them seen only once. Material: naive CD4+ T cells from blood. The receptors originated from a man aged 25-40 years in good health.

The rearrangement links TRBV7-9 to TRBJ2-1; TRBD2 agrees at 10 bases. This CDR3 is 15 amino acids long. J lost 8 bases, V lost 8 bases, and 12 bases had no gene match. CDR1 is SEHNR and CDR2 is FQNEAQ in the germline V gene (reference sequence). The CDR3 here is CASEKAGGPLDEQFF. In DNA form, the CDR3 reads TGTGCCAGCGAGAAAGCGGGAGGGCCTTTGGATGAGCAGTTCTTC. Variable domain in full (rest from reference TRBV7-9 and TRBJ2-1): DTGVSQNPRHKITKRGQNVTFRCDPISEHNRLYWYRQTLGQGPEFLTYFQNEAQLEKSRLLSDRFSAERPKGSFSTLEIQRTEQGDSAMYLCASEKAGGPLDEQFFGPGTRLTVL.

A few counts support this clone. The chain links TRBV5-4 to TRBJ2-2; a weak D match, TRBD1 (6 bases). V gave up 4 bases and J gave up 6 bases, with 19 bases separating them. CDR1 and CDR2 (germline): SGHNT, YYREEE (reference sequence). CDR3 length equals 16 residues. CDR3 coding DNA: TGTGCCAGCAGCGCTGGGTCCAGGGGTATACCCGGGGAGCTGTTTTTT. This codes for CASSAGSRGIPGELFF.

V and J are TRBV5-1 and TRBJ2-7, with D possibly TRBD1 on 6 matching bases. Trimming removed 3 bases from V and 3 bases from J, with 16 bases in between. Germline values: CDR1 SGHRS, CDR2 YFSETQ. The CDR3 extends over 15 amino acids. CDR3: CASSCPGASLYEQYV. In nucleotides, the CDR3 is TGCGCCAGCAGCTGTCCAGGGGCGTCCCTCTACGAGCAGTACGTC.

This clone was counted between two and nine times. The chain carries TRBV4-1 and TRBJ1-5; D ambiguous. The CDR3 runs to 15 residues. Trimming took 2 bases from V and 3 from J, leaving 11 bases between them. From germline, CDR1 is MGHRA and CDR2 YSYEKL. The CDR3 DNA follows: TGCGCCAGCAGCCAATCGCTACAGTTCAATCAGCCCCAGCATTTT. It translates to CASSQSLQFNQPQHF.

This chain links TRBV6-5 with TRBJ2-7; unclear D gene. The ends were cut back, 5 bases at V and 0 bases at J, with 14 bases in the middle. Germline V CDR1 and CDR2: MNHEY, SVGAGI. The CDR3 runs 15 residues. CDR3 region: CASSPGHPRSYEQYV. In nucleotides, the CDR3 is TGTGCCAGCAGTCCGGGCCACCCCCGCTCCTACGAGCAGTACGTC.